The rows below give T cell receptor beta chains drawn from one sample of a study of human T cells and chemical hapten exposure. TCRdb re-derived calls from the 5' RACE reads in MiXCR, one entry per CDR3 protein. The profile shows around 100,000 distinct CDR3 sequences, approximately 19% of them singletons. The receptor source for this set is a human donor in good health. CDR3s include the opening cysteine and the closing phenylalanine or tryptophan. D genes are given only for firm matches. Clone size is given for some rows only: seen once, a few or many times, or a class if the clone is expanded.

TGTGCCAGCAGCCCGAGGACAGGGGGGAACACTGAAGCTTTCTTT | CASSPRTGGNTEAFF | TRBV5-4 | TRBD1 | few | TRBJ1-1
TGCGCCAGCAGCCAAGAATTCGGCGGGAACATAGAGACCCAGTACTTC | CASSQEFGGNIETQYF | TRBV4-1 | . | . | TRBJ2-5
TGTGCCAGCCGCCCCCGATTACAGCAGTATCAGCCCCAGCATTTT | CASRPRLQQYQPQHF | TRBV28 | . | . | TRBJ1-5
TGTGCCAGCAGCTTTCCCGCTAGCGGGGGCAACACCGGGGAGCTGTTTTTT | CASSFPASGGNTGELFF | TRBV7-6 | TRBD2 | . | TRBJ2-2
TGCAGCGTGGGGGACTACGTTAGCACAGATACGCAGTATTTT | CSVGDYVSTDTQYF | TRBV29-1 | TRBD2 | few | TRBJ2-3
TGTGCCAGCAGCCACGTCTCATGGGGAGCCTCTAACTATGGCTACACCTTC | CASSHVSWGASNYGYTF | TRBV14 | . | few | TRBJ1-2
TGCAGCGACCAAAAGCCGGCAACTGAAGCTTTCTTT | CSDQKPATEAFF | TRBV29-1 | . | . | TRBJ1-1
TGTGCCAGCAGTCAAGACAGGGCCGTTGGGCAGTTCTTC | CASSQDRAVGQFF | TRBV6-1 | TRBD1 | . | TRBJ2-1
TGTGCCAGCAGCCCTCCCAGTCCGCCCTACGAGCAGTACTTC | CASSPPSPPYEQYF | TRBV27 | . | . | TRBJ2-7
TGTGCCAGCAGCGTAGGGATAGCGGGGAACTACGAGCAGTACTTC | CASSVGIAGNYEQYF | TRBV9 | TRBD2 | few | TRBJ2-7